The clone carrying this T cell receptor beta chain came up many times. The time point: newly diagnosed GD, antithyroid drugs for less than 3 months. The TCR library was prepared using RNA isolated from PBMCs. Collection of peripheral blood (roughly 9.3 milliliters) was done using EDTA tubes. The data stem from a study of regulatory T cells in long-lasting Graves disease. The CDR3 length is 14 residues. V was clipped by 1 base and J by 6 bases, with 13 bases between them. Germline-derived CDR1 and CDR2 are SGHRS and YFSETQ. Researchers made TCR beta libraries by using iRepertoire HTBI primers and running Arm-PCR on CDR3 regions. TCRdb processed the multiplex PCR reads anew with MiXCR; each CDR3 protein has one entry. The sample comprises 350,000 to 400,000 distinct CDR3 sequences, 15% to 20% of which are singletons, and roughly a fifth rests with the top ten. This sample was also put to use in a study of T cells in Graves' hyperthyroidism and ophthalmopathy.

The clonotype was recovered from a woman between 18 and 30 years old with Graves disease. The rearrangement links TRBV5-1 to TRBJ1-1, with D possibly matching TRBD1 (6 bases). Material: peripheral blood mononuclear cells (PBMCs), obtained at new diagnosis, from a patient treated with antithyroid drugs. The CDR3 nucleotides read TGCGCCAGCAGCTTGCGTCCAGGGGCCCCTGAAGCTTTCTTT. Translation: CASSLRPGAPEAFF.